This record covers a single TCR beta chain. The antigen is not known. The repertoire was sequenced with immunoSEQ multiplex PCR; TCRdb's copy has only in-frame clones and lacks some. The sample carries about 26,000 clones, around 96% recorded once. The data derive from a study of monozygotic twins with cystic fibrosis. Findings and caveats of the study: Clonality was generally low (median around 0.009), higher in the most severe patients.

CDR3 length equals 15 residues. Germline V gene data show CDR1 as MDHEN and CDR2 as SYDVKM. V shed 7 bases and J 2 bases; nucleotides not matched to a gene: 5. The chain uses TRBV28 and TRBJ2-6; 7 nucleotides agree with TRBD1. Sample: blood. This receptor was obtained from a girl aged 2-15 years with cystic fibrosis. CDR3 nucleotides: TGTGCCAGCATAGAGGGGGCGACTGGGGCCAACGTCCTGACTTTC. Amino acids: CASIEGATGANVLTF.